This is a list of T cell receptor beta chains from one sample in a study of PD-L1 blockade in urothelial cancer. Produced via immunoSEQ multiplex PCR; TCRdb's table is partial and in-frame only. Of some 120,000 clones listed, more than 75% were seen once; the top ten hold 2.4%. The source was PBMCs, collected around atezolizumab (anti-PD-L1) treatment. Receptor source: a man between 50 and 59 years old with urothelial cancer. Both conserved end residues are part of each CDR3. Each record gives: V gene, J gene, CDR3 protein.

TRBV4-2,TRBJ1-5,CASSQDSEWYEPQHF
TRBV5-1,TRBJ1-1,CASSHRGGGTEAFF
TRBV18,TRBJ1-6,CASSPTGGYNSPLHF
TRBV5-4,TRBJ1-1,CASSQADRFNTEAFF
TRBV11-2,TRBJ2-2,CASSLGSNTGELFF
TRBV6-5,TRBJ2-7,CASSRQVSSYEQYF
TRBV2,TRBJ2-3,CASSPSGTSLHTQYF
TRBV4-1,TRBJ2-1,CASSRIMGPSGSSYNEQFF
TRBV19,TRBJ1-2,CASKEAWGNYGYTF
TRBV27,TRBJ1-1,CASRTRGTEAFF
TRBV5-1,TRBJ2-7,CASSFGEYLYEQYF
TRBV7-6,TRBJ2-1,CASSSSGGAYNEQFF
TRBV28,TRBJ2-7,CASVPRGTTGEQYF
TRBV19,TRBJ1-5,CASSIGGYSNQPQHF
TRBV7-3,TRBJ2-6,CASSMTGTSGANVLTF
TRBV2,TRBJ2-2,CASSENAGGRNGELFF
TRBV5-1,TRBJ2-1,CASSLAGGRATEQFF
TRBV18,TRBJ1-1,CASSPPTDLNRGAFF
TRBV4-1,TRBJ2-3,CASSSRLADTQYF
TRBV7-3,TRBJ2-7,CASSSGTGKTYEQYF
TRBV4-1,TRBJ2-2,CASSQGGQAGRTGELFF
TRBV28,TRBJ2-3,CASRTSGSTDTQYF
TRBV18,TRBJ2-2,CASSRAGDPSNTGELFF
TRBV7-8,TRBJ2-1,CASSPGISGRSVDEQFF
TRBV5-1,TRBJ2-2,CASSFRGDTGELFF
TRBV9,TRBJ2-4,CASSVLGLAKNIQYF
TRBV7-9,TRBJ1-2,CASSLGHSYGYTF
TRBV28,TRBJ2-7,CASSLSGTSPRSGEQYF
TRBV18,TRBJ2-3,CASSPLLSSTDTQYF
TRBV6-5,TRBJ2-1,CASSYSAGSYNEQFF
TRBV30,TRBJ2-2,CAWSRGGRAGTGELFF
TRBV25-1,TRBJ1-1,CASSDRWITEAFF
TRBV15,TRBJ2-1,CATSTENRDYNEQFF
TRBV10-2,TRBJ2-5,CASTSGQGLGETQYF
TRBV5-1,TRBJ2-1,CASSLPGLAGGSNNEQFF
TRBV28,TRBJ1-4,CASSLSQGREKLFF
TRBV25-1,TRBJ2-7,CASSESGSYEQYF
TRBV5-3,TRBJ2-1,CARSFTKPYNEQFF
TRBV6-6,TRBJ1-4,CASRNTGGEEKLFF
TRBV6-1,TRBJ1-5,CASSERPTDQPQHF
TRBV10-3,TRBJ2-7,CAISEIRTGVYEQYF
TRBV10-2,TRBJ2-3,CASTQGTSGVVDTQYF